One sample yielded the 32 T cell receptor beta chains listed below, sequenced in a study of molecular identifiers for immune sequencing clone quantification. TCRdb reprocessed the PCR reads with MiXCR, giving one entry per CDR3 protein. Among around 54,000 distinct CDR3 sequences listed, roughly a quarter were seen once. Sequenced sample: naive CD8+ T cells from blood, with Jurkat cell RNA spiked in. The subset was: FACS-sorted CD8+CD4-CCR7+CD45RA+ naive T cells. The receptors here all came from a human donor in good health. Some libraries in this study had Jurkat cell RNA spiked in.

This clonotype has a handful of counts. CDR3: CASSQDRVGLGSTDTQYF. The CDR3 coding sequence is TGTGCCAGCAGCCAAGATCGCGTTGGACTGGGGAGCACAGATACGCAGTATTTT. The V call is TRBV14, the J call TRBJ2-3, with a possible D match to TRBD2 (5 bases). Trimming cost V 0 bases and J 0 bases, with 16 bases left between them. The CDR3 spans 18 residues. Per the germline V gene, CDR1 is SGHDN and CDR2 is FVKESK.

Regarding this clonotype: A much larger clone lies one base from this, so it may be a read error. The V gene is TRBV6-5, the J gene TRBJ2-3; D unclear. The CDR3 length is 13 residues. Germline CDR1 is MNHEY and CDR2 is SVGAGI. The CDR3 DNA is TGTGCCAGCGGAGTAACTCGCACAGATACGCGGTATTTT. This encodes CASGVTRTDTRYF.

The J gene is TRBJ2-3, the V gene TRBV20-1, with 7 bases fitting TRBD2. The CDR3 length is 16 residues. The V gene's germline CDR1 is DFQATT and CDR2 SNEGSKA (reference sequence). The J segment lost 0 bases and the V segment lost 0 bases, leaving 6 bases of the junction unmatched. The CDR3 DNA follows: TGCAGTGCTAGAGATGGGCTAGCGGCTAGCACAGATACGCAGTATTTT. Its protein product is CSARDGLAASTDTQYF.

Worth noting for this clonotype: Given the absence of the conserved phenylalanine or tryptophan at the CDR3 end, a read error is likely. This chain links TRBV7-2 with TRBJ2-3; no reliable D call. This CDR3 is 16 amino acids long. CDR1 is SGHTA and CDR2 is FQGNSA in the germline V gene. Trimming removed 5 bases at V and 0 bases at J, with 15 bases between. The CDR3 is CASSRTVLSSTDTQYV. The CDR3, as DNA: TGTGCCAGCAGCCGTACAGTGCTAAGTAGCACAGATACGCAGTATGTT.

The gene calls are TRBV5-4 and TRBJ2-7, with D perhaps TRBD1 (5 bases). V gave up 3 bases and J gave up 2 bases, with 15 bases separating them. CDR1 is SGHNT and CDR2 is YYREEE in the germline V gene (reference sequence). The CDR3 sequence is 15 residues long. The CDR3 sequence is CASSYGVAGTYEQYF. DNA of the CDR3: TGTGCCAGCAGCTATGGAGTGGCAGGGACCTACGAGCAGTACTTC.

The sample holds many counts of this clonotype. This sequence joins TRBV7-9 and TRBJ2-3; TRBD1 matches at 8 bases. V trimming: 1 base; J trimming: 5 bases; junction bases outside the gene matches: 5. CDR1 SEHNR and CDR2 FQNEAQ come from the germline V gene (reference sequence). This CDR3 has 15 amino acids. In nucleotides, the CDR3 is TGTGCCAGCAGCTTAGTACAGACAGGGGTAGATACGCAGTATTTT. This sequence encodes CASSLVQTGVDTQYF. The whole variable domain, filled in from reference TRBV7-9 and TRBJ2-3, reads DTGVSQNPRHKITKRGQNVTFRCDPISEHNRLYWYRQTLGQGPEFLTYFQNEAQLEKSRLLSDRFSAERPKGSFSTLEIQRTEQGDSAMYLCASSLVQTGVDTQYFGPGTRLTVL.

In this sample, this clonotype turned up many times. The gene calls are TRBV28 and TRBJ2-3; 11 bases agree with TRBD2. V shed 6 bases, J shed 3 bases, and the junction held 8 bases outside the gene matches. The CDR3 is made up of 16 amino acids. The V gene's germline CDR1 is MDHEN and CDR2 SYDVKM. CDR3 region: CASRRAGTSGTDTQYF. The CDR3 nucleotides read TGTGCCAGCAGACGTGCCGGGACTAGCGGAACAGATACGCAGTATTTT.

In this sample, this clonotype turned up a few times. CDR3 nucleotides: TGTGCCAGCAGATCCTGGACAGGGACGAACACCGGGGAGCTGTTTTTT. Its translation is CASRSWTGTNTGELFF. This chain connects TRBV12-3 or TRBV12-4 to TRBJ2-2, with 8 bases that match TRBD1. The trim removed 6 bases at V and 0 bases at J, leaving 6 bases unmatched. This CDR3 is built from 16 residues.

This clonotype came up many times. The genes are TRBV19 and TRBJ1-5; tentative D call: TRBD1 (5 bases). Trimming pared 7 bases from V and 5 bases from J, leaving 18 bases between. This CDR3 region has 15 residues. Per germline, CDR1 LNHDA and CDR2 SQIVND (reference sequence). CDR3: CASTLTGGIYQPQHF. DNA for the CDR3: TGTGCCAGTACCTTAACCGGGGGTATCTATCAGCCCCAGCATTTT.

The table lists this clonotype with a few counts. The rearrangement uses TRBV28 and TRBJ1-2; 7 nucleotides align to TRBD1. J lost 8 bases, V lost 6 bases, and 6 bases had no gene match. CDR1 MDHEN and CDR2 SYDVKM come from the germline V gene. CDR3 length: 12 residues. DNA for the CDR3: TGTGCCAGCAGCCCAGGGGGAGGCGGCTACACCTTC. It is translated as CASSPGGGGYTF.

Notes on this clonotype: The junction departs from the called germline gene at one end, perhaps through a read error. J is TRBJ1-1 and V is TRBV7-9; the D gene is possibly TRBD1 (6 bases). The length of the CDR3 is 15 residues. The germline V gene has CDR1 SEHNR and CDR2 FQNEAQ (reference sequence). The CDR3, as DNA: TGTGCCAGCAGCTTATTACAGGGTGTAGACACTGCAGCTTCCTTT. This encodes CASSLLQGVDTAASF.

On this clonotype: With a much larger clone just one base away, this may be a read error. No conserved phenylalanine or tryptophan is present at the end of the CDR3, so a read error is the likely explanation. The rearrangement links TRBV29-1 to TRBJ2-7; tentative D call: TRBD2 (5 bases). Germline V gene sequence: CDR1 SQVTM, CDR2 ANQGSEA. The CDR3 is 15 residues long. Trimming pared 7 bases from V and 0 bases from J, leaving 19 bases between. The CDR3 sequence: CSAPPAERDSYEQYL. In nucleotides, the CDR3 is TGCAGCGCCCCCCCCGCGGAACGGGACTCCTACGAGCAGTACCTC.

CDR3 amino acids: CAGPPPGTPVLREQYF. The CDR3 coding sequence is TGCGCGGGGCCGCCACCCGGGACACCCGTGCTCCGCGAGCAGTACTTC. This rearrangement joins TRBV4-1 to TRBJ2-7, with D perhaps matching TRBD1 (6 bases). CDR3 length: 16 amino acids. In germline, CDR1 is MGHRA, CDR2 YSYEKL.

This clonotype was observed many times. J is TRBJ2-7 and V is TRBV7-9, with 9 bases aligning to TRBD1. Looked up from germline, CDR1 is SEHNR and CDR2 is FQNEAQ (reference sequence). Trimming cost V 0 bases and J 4 bases; bases outside gene matches: 4. The CDR3 runs to 15 residues. The CDR3: CASSLALGTGYEQYF. DNA of the CDR3: TGTGCCAGCAGCTTAGCGCTCGGGACAGGGTACGAGCAGTACTTC.

Of note for this clonotype: A much larger clone is a single base away; this may be a read error. This chain connects TRBV11-2 to TRBJ2-3; D remains ambiguous. Per the germline V gene, CDR1 is SGHAT and CDR2 is FQNNGV. V lost 2 bases and J 0 bases, leaving 33 bases between the germline ends. The CDR3 loop spans 23 amino acids. This CDR3 reads CASSLPLIMGILSPHLSTDTQYF. In DNA, the CDR3 is TGTGCCAGCAGCTTACCATTGATTATGGGCATTCTCTCACCCCACCTAAGCACAGATACGCAGTATTTT.

This clonotype was recorded at least ten times. The chain uses TRBV20-1 and TRBJ2-5, with no clear D. V lost 0 bases, J lost 2 bases, and 19 bases lay in between. CDR1 DFQATT and CDR2 SNEGSKA come from the germline V gene (reference sequence). The CDR3 is made up of 17 amino acids. CDR3 in amino acids: CSARDEAVLISQETQYF. CDR3 nucleotides: TGCAGTGCTAGAGATGAAGCCGTACTTATCTCGCAAGAGACCCAGTACTTC.

This clonotype was found many times. The V and J genes are TRBV13 and TRBJ1-1; 10 bases map to TRBD1. Germline-derived CDR1 and CDR2 are PRHDT and FYEKMQ (reference sequence). The trim removed 3 bases at V and 4 bases at J, leaving 11 bases unmatched. The CDR3 is 17 amino acids. CDR3 bases: TGTGCCAGCAGCTTCTTAGGGACAGGGGATGGGGGCACTGAAGCTTTCTTT. This gives the protein CASSFLGTGDGGTEAFF. Full variable domain (remainder filled in from reference TRBV13 and TRBJ1-1): AAGVIQSPRHLIKEKRETATLKCYPIPRHDTVYWYQQGPGQDPQFLISFYEKMQSDKGSIPDRFSAQQFSDYHSELNMSSLELGDSALYFCASSFLGTGDGGTEAFFGQGTRLTVV.

This clonotype was picked up a small number of times. This chain connects TRBV28 to TRBJ1-6; D perhaps matches TRBD1 (5 bases). Germline V lookup: CDR1 MDHEN, CDR2 SYDVKM. CDR3 size: 17 residues. V was pared by 5 bases and J by 0 bases, with 14 bases between. This chain's CDR3 is CASSELTASSYNSPLHF. CDR3 sequence (DNA): TGTGCCAGCAGTGAATTGACAGCGAGCTCCTATAATTCACCCCTCCACTTT.

Notes on this clonotype: A much larger clone sits a single nucleotide away, making a read error possible. This chain joins TRBV12-3 or TRBV12-4 and TRBJ2-3, with unresolved D. The CDR3 length is 11 residues. CDR3 in DNA: TGTGCCAGCATGCTCACAGATTCGCAGTATTTT. Protein sequence: CASMLTDSQYF.

This clonotype was seen ten or more times. This chain links TRBV11-2 with TRBJ1-3; 7 bases agree with TRBD1. V was clipped by 5 bases and J by 1 base; unmatched bases: 8. From germline, CDR1 is SGHAT and CDR2 FQNNGV. The CDR3 covers 16 residues. This CDR3 is CASSRQGGRSGNTIYF. The CDR3 DNA reads as TGTGCCAGCAGCAGACAGGGAGGAAGGTCTGGAAACACCATATATTTT.

This clonotype was seen repeatedly, ten times or more. The V gene is TRBV19, the J gene TRBJ2-1; 8 positions agree with TRBD1. CDR1 and CDR2 (germline): LNHDA, SQIVND (reference sequence). V lost 5 bases, J lost 12 bases, and 15 bases stayed unmatched. The CDR3 length is 15 residues. CDR3 in DNA: TGTGCCAGTAGTCCCGACAGGGGTTCGAGAATAGGGCAGTTCTTC. Its protein is CASSPDRGSRIGQFF.

This clonotype appeared a few times. The junction and the germline gene differ at one end; a read error may be behind it. The V and J genes are TRBV10-3 and TRBJ2-5, with TRBD1 matching over 8 bases. The V gene's germline CDR1 is ENHRY and CDR2 SYGVKD. The CDR3 is made up of 14 amino acids. CDR3 amino acids: CAISLTGVGESQYF. CDR3 bases: TGTGCCATCAGCCTGACAGGGGTTGGAGAGTCCCAGTACTTC.

A few counts support this clonotype. The rearrangement joins TRBV30 to TRBJ2-3, with D possibly being TRBD1 (5 bases). CDR3 length equals 14 residues. Trimming shortened V by 2 bases and J by 2 bases, and 11 bases separated the two germline ends. In germline, CDR1 is GTSNPN, CDR2 SVGIG (reference sequence). CDR3 sequence (DNA): TGTGCCTGGAGTTGGGGCCCTCTCACAGATACGCAGTATTTT. This sequence encodes CAWSWGPLTDTQYF.

As for this clonotype: An end of the junction differs from the germline gene, which may be a read error. The rearrangement uses TRBV6-2 or TRBV6-3 and TRBJ2-7, with D maybe TRBD2 (5 bases). Per the germline V gene, CDR1 is MNHEY and CDR2 is SVGEGT. The CDR3 runs 14 residues. The CDR3 protein is CARSPGVATYEQYF. CDR3 in DNA: TGTGCCCGCAGCCCCGGGGTGGCCACCTACGAGCAGTACTTT.

A word on this clonotype: Germline and junction disagree at one end, which may indicate a read error. J is TRBJ1-5 and V is TRBV18, with TRBD1 identical over 10 bases. The CDR3 has 15 residues. The germline CDR1 and CDR2 sequences are KGHSH and LQKENI. The CDR3 reads CASSPGQGLGQPQQF. CDR3 nucleotide sequence: TGTGCCAGCTCACCGGGACAGGGGCTAGGGCAGCCCCAGCAGTTT. The variable domain in full, completed from reference TRBV18 and TRBJ1-5, reads NAGVMQNPRHLVRRRGQEARLRCSPMKGHSHVYWYRQLPEEGLKFMVYLQKENIIDESGMPKERFSAEFPKEGPSILRIQQVVRGDSAAYFCASSPGQGLGQPQQFGDGTRLSIL.

This clonotype has ten or more counts. V usage is TRBV19 and J usage is TRBJ1-5; D unresolved. CDR1 and CDR2 from the germline V gene are LNHDA and SQIVND (reference sequence). CDR3 length equals 13 residues. V was pared by 2 bases and J by 7 bases, with 9 bases between. The DNA of the CDR3 is TGTGCCAGTAGTATAAACCATCTGCAGCCCCAGCATTTT. The encoded protein is CASSINHLQPQHF.

This clonotype appeared a few times. V usage is TRBV27 and J usage is TRBJ1-1; TRBD1 aligns across 7 bases. With 6 bases clipped from V and 3 bases from J, the junction kept 10 bases outside the gene matches. Germline-derived CDR1 and CDR2 are MNHEY and SMNVEV (reference sequence). This CDR3 spans 15 amino acids. CDR3 coding DNA: TGTGCCAGCAGAAACGAAGGGGGCCAAGACACTGAAGCTTTCTTT. Its translation: CASRNEGGQDTEAFF.

Notes on this clonotype: One base away lies a much larger clone, so this may be a sequencing read error. The chain carries TRBV5-3 and TRBJ1-5; D is ambiguous. TRBV5-3 is classed as an ORF, of uncertain function. V dropped 7 bases and J dropped 5 bases, with 16 bases sitting between them. This CDR3 has 14 amino acids. CDR3: CARRLRPPDQPQHF. The CDR3 bases are TGTGCCAGACGCCTCCGACCGCCCGATCAGCCCCAGCATTTT.

A note on this clonotype: This may be a read error, as it is one base from a much larger clone. The chain links TRBV15 to TRBJ2-3, with 13 positions matching TRBD2. This CDR3 contains 15 residues. CDR1 and CDR2 from the germline V gene are LNHNV and YYDKDF (reference sequence). The CDR3 here is CATSRAGLAGDTPYF. CDR3 sequence (DNA): TGTGCCACCAGCAGAGCAGGACTAGCGGGAGATACGCCGTATTTT.

This clonotype showed up many times. The V and J genes are TRBV6-2 or TRBV6-3 and TRBJ2-3, with a possible D match to TRBD2 (5 bases). Germline lookup yields CDR1 MNHEY and CDR2 SVGEGT. The CDR3 length is 15 residues. Trimming removed 0 bases from V and 14 bases from J, with 21 bases in between. CDR3 sequence (DNA): TGTGCCAGCAGTTACTCGAGGGTGTCGACCCCGGCCCCGTATTTT. Translating gives CASSYSRVSTPAPYF.

This clonotype was observed a single time. A much bigger clone sits one base away, suggesting this may be a read error. The chain recombines TRBV27 with TRBJ1-1; 8 bases fit TRBD1. V shed 6 bases, J shed 4 bases, and the junction held 7 bases outside the gene matches. Germline V lookup: CDR1 MNHEY, CDR2 SMNVEV (reference sequence). The CDR3 runs 14 residues. The CDR3 loop reads CASSPTGGPTEAFF. CDR3 DNA: TGTGCCAGCAGCCCAACAGGGGGGCCCACTGAAGCTTTCTTT.

Notes on this clonotype: A much more abundant neighbour one base away suggests this may be a read error. This chain connects TRBV4-1 to TRBJ2-1, with D perhaps TRBD2 (5 bases). There are 12 residues in the CDR3. CDR1 is MGHRA and CDR2 is YSYEKL in the germline V gene. V shed 2 bases and J shed 8 bases, with 7 bases lying between them. CDR3 sequence reads: CASSQIGDEQFF. CDR3 nucleotide sequence: TGCGCCAGCAGCCAAATCGGGGATGAGCAGTTCTTC.